These T cell receptor beta chains were read from a single sample in a study of CD8+ T cells in alopecia areata. Assay used: immunoSEQ multiplex PCR; TCRdb lists only in-frame clones, some missing. This repertoire shows roughly 250,000 clones, 67% found once; its top ten account for approximately 1.2%. Sequencing used CD4+ T cells sorted from blood, obtained at week 0. These receptors were collected from a human donor with alopecia areata. Both conserved end residues are part of each CDR3. The D gene is left open where the match is weak. Clone size, where shown, is once, few, many, or a class for clones that have expanded.

abundance	d_gene	j_gene	v_gene	CDR3nt	CDR3aa
NA	NA	TRBJ2-1	TRBV29-1	TGCAGCGTTGATCGGTTAGCAGATGAGCAGTTCTTC	CSVDRLADEQFF
NA	NA	TRBJ1-1	TRBV4-2	TGTGCCAGCAGCCAAGTGAAGAGCACTGAAGCTTTCTTT	CASSQVKSTEAFF
NA	NA	TRBJ2-3	TRBV6-5	TGTGCCAGCATTGCGGCAGGGAGTACAGATACGCAGTATTTT	CASIAAGSTDTQYF
NA	TRBD1	TRBJ1-2	TRBV7-2	TGTGCCAGCAGCTTACAGGGGGCGTCTGGCTACACCTTC	CASSLQGASGYTF
NA	TRBD1	TRBJ1-2	TRBV29-1	TGCAGCGTAAAAAACAGGGGGAATGGCTACACCTTC	CSVKNRGNGYTF
NA	NA	TRBJ1-2	TRBV5-4	TGTGCCAGCAGCTTGGCCGGTGCGGGGGAGAATGGCTACACCTTC	CASSLAGAGENGYTF
NA	TRBD1	TRBJ1-2	TRBV5-4	TGTGCCAGCAGCCCACAGGGGCCTCATGGCTACACCTTC	CASSPQGPHGYTF
NA	NA	TRBJ1-6	TRBV9	TGTGCCAGCAGCGTAGCTGAGGGCTCCTATAATTCACCCCTCCACTTT	CASSVAEGSYNSPLHF
NA	TRBD2	TRBJ2-2	TRBV29-1	TGCAGCGCTCAGGGGGGCCCACTAGCGGGGAGTAACACCGGGGAGCTGTTTTTT	CSAQGGPLAGSNTGELFF
NA	NA	TRBJ1-1	TRBV5-1	TGCGCCAGCAGCTTGAGAGAGAACACTGAAGCTTTCTTT	CASSLRENTEAFF
NA	NA	TRBJ2-7	TRBV29-1	TGCAGCGTGGGATTCCCAGGGATGGAAAACGAGCAGTACTTC	CSVGFPGMENEQYF
few	NA	TRBJ2-2	TRBV5-1	TGCGCCAGCAGCTTGGGCCCGGAGAACACCGGGGAGCTGTTTTTT	CASSLGPENTGELFF
once	NA	TRBJ1-2	TRBV29-1	TGCAGCGTCCGCAGGGGTGACTATGGCTACACCTTC	CSVRRGDYGYTF
NA	NA	TRBJ2-1	TRBV7-9	TGTGCCAGCAGCCCGGGGGTTCCCGGGAATGAGCAGTTCTTC	CASSPGVPGNEQFF
NA	NA	TRBJ1-2	TRBV19	TGTGCCAGTACCTCCTTGGGCGGACGGGGTTGGGGCTACACCTTC	CASTSLGGRGWGYTF
NA	NA	TRBJ2-7	TRBV30	TGTGCCTGGAGTGTAGGGGCAGAGGTGCGCTTC	CAWSVGAEVRF
once	NA	TRBJ2-1	TRBV27	TGTGCCAGCAGTTCTCTCTTGGACAATGAGCAGTTCTTC	CASSSLLDNEQFF
NA	NA	TRBJ2-5	TRBV14	TGTGCCAGCAGCCCCCTCTTATCTCCGAAGACGGAGACCCAGTACTTC	CASSPLLSPKTETQYF
once	NA	TRBJ1-2	TRBV25-1	TGTGCCAGCAGTGCCCTAGCCGGGAATGGCTACACCTTC	CASSALAGNGYTF
few	NA	TRBJ1-4	TRBV7-3	TGTGCCAGCAGCCCGAGCCAGGGTGAAAAACTGTTTTTT	CASSPSQGEKLFF
NA	TRBD1	TRBJ2-6	TRBV7-2	TGTGCCAGCAGCTTAAGCAAGGGGGCCCTTCGGGCCAACGTCCTGACTTTC	CASSLSKGALRANVLTF
once	TRBD1	TRBJ2-1	TRBV29-1	TGCAGCATATTCGGGACAGAAAACTCCTACAATGAGCAGTTCTTC	CSIFGTENSYNEQFF
NA	TRBD1	TRBJ1-1	TRBV2	TGTGCCAGCAGCGGGGACAGACTGAACACTGAAGCTTTCTTT	CASSGDRLNTEAFF
NA	TRBD2	TRBJ2-3	TRBV6-5	TGTGCCAGCACTAGCGGTGGGGATACGCAGTATTTT	CASTSGGDTQYF
NA	TRBD1	TRBJ1-2	TRBV18	TGTGCCAGCTCTTCCGGACAGGGGACTACTGCATATGGCTACACCTTC	CASSSGQGTTAYGYTF
few	TRBD1	TRBJ2-1	TRBV5-1	TGCGCCAGCAGCCCGGGACAGGACTACAATGAGCAGTTCTTC	CASSPGQDYNEQFF
once	NA	TRBJ1-2	TRBV19	TGTGCCAGTACCAAAGCAGGTAAAGCTAACTATGGCTACACCTTC	CASTKAGKANYGYTF
NA	TRBD1	TRBJ2-5	TRBV29-1	TGCAGCGTTGTTGGGTACCGGGACAGGGGGCACCAAGAGACCCAGTACTTC	CSVVGYRDRGHQETQYF
NA	NA	TRBJ1-2	TRBV2	TGTGCCAGCCATGGGGTTGATGGCTACACCTTC	CASHGVDGYTF
NA	NA	TRBJ1-1	TRBV10-3	TGTGCCATCCCGAAGGGGTCTCTGAGCCGGAACACTGAAGCTTTCTTT	CAIPKGSLSRNTEAFF
NA	NA	TRBJ2-2	TRBV9	TGTGCCAGCAGCGTATTCCCCGGGGAGCTGTTTTTT	CASSVFPGELFF
NA	NA	TRBJ2-1	TRBV29-1	TGCAGCGGGGGGCGTGACAGGTACAATGAGCAGTTCTTC	CSGGRDRYNEQFF
NA	NA	TRBJ2-7	TRBV4-3	TGCGCCAGCAGCCAAGATCGAACAAGCTACGAGCAGTACTTC	CASSQDRTSYEQYF
NA	NA	TRBJ2-1	TRBV6-6	TGTGCCAGCAGTACCCTACAGGGTAGCTCCTACAATGAGCAGTTCTTC	CASSTLQGSSYNEQFF